Each of the 22 T cell receptor beta chains below was sequenced from the same sample in a study of regulatory T cells in long-lasting Graves disease. Arm-PCR of CDR3 regions and iRepertoire HTBI primers were used to build TCR beta libraries. TCRdb independently ran MiXCR on the multiplex PCR reads; one entry per CDR3 protein. The sample lists roughly 420,000 distinct CDR3 sequences; roughly 15% were seen once. Time point in this sample: newly diagnosed GD, antithyroid drugs for less than 3 months. There was RNA extracted from PBMCs, and the TCR library was made from it. These sequences were also reported in another study, on T cells in Graves' hyperthyroidism and ophthalmopathy.

The sequenced sample was peripheral blood mononuclear cells (PBMCs), obtained at new diagnosis, from a patient treated with antithyroid drugs. The receptor source for this set is a woman in her late teens or twenties with Graves disease.

This clonotype has ten or more counts. The chain combines TRBV7-2 with TRBJ1-1; D ambiguous. The CDR3 is made up of 12 amino acids. Trimming shortened V by 2 bases and J by 8 bases, and 9 bases separated the two germline ends. Germline values: CDR1 SGHTA, CDR2 FQGNSA. The DNA for the CDR3 is TGTGCCAGCAGCTTAAGCAGGTCAGAAGCTTTCTTT. Translating it yields CASSLSRSEAFF.

The table lists this clonotype with many counts. Sequence at one end of the junction differs from germline and may be a read error. The chain carries TRBV29-1 and TRBJ2-7; 7 bases match TRBD1. The CDR3 has 12 residues. Germline-derived CDR1 and CDR2 are SQVTM and ANQGSEA. The CDR3 loop reads CSVVTGSFAEDF. CDR3 nucleotide sequence: TGCAGCGTTGTGACAGGGTCATTTGCAGAAGACTTC.

This chain uses TRBV3-1 with TRBJ1-2; 7 nucleotides line up with TRBD1. V was pared by 8 bases and J by 4 bases, with 7 bases of the junction left unmatched. Germline V CDR1 and CDR2: LGHDT, YNNKEL (reference sequence). The CDR3 consists of 13 residues. CDR3 sequence reads: CASWDRTIYGYTF. The CDR3 nucleotides read TGTGCCAGCTGGGACAGAACCATCTATGGCTACACCTTC.

This clonotype has a handful of counts. J is TRBJ2-5 and V is TRBV6-5; 7 bases map to TRBD1. This CDR3 comprises 15 residues. Germline V lookup: CDR1 MNHEY, CDR2 SVGAGI. J gave up 5 bases and V 4 bases, and 10 bases lay outside the gene matches. CDR3 sequence (DNA): TGTGCCAGCAGTTTTCAAACAGGGGCCGAGGAGACCCAGTACTTC. It is translated as CASSFQTGAEETQYF.

A note on this clonotype: The junction does not match germline at one end; this may be a read error. The genes are TRBV20-1 and TRBJ2-1; 14 nucleotides match TRBD2. CDR3 length: 15 residues. Per germline, CDR1 DFQATT and CDR2 SNEGSKA (reference sequence). CDR3: CSARGGTSGSFEQLF. DNA of the CDR3: TGCAGTGCTAGAGGCGGGACTAGCGGGAGTTTTGAGCAGCTCTTC.

This clonotype was seen a few times. This chain links TRBV6-5 with TRBJ1-2; 7 bases match TRBD1. CDR1 and CDR2 from the germline V gene are MNHEY and SVGAGI. V lost 4 bases and J lost 6; bases outside the gene matches: 8. The CDR3 runs 14 residues. The CDR3 here is CASSLGQTLDGYTF. The CDR3 coding sequence is TGTGCCAGCAGTTTGGGACAGACTTTAGATGGCTACACCTTC.

This clonotype was found many times. The chain links TRBV18 to TRBJ1-5, with no clear D. Germline CDR1 is KGHSH and CDR2 is LQKENI. The V end was cut by 1 base, the J end by 3 bases, with 7 bases between. The CDR3 covers 14 residues. CDR3 sequence reads: CASSPRQLNQPQHF. CDR3 coding DNA: TGTGCCAGCTCACCACGCCAGCTCAATCAGCCCCAGCATTTT. Looking up the rest from reference TRBV18 and TRBJ1-5 gives the full variable domain: NAGVMQNPRHLVRRRGQEARLRCSPMKGHSHVYWYRQLPEEGLKFMVYLQKENIIDESGMPKERFSAEFPKEGPSILRIQQVVRGDSAAYFCASSPRQLNQPQHFGDGTRLSIL.

This clonotype was counted ten times or more. The chain recombines TRBV30 with TRBJ1-2, with 8 bases aligning to TRBD1. This CDR3 has 14 residues. CDR1 is GTSNPN and CDR2 is SVGIG in the germline V gene (reference sequence). J gave up 3 bases and V 2 bases, and 5 bases lay outside the gene matches. The CDR3 DNA is TGTGCCTGGAGTAGACAGGGGAGGGACTATGGCTACACCTTC. This translates into CAWSRQGRDYGYTF. Complete variable domain (other parts from reference TRBV30 and TRBJ1-2): SQTIHQWPATLVQPVGSPLSLECTVEGTSNPNLYWYRQAAGRGLQLLFYSVGIGQISSEVPQNLSASRPQDRQFILSSKKLLLSDSGFYLCAWSRQGRDYGYTFGSGTRLTVV.

This clonotype came up many times. The chain links TRBV2 to TRBJ2-3; D is uncertain. V lost 6 bases, J lost 3 bases, and 10 bases lay in between. This CDR3 spans 13 amino acids. CDR1 SNHLY and CDR2 FYNNEI come from the germline V gene. CDR3 in DNA: TGTGCCAGCAGCCCGGACCTTACAGATACGCAGTATTTT. Its translation: CASSPDLTDTQYF.

The CDR3 DNA sequence: TGTGCCAGCAGTTTATTTCGGGGCACTGGGGCCAACGTCCTGACTTTC. Translating gives CASSLFRGTGANVLTF. The genes are TRBV28 and TRBJ2-6, with D perhaps given as TRBD1 or TRBD2 (5 bases each). V was clipped by 1 base and J by 2 bases, with 9 bases between them. This CDR3 has 16 amino acids. The germline gives CDR1 MDHEN, CDR2 SYDVKM.

This clonotype was observed a handful of times. V gene TRBV3-1 combines with J gene TRBJ2-2, with 10 bases identical to TRBD2. This CDR3 contains 19 residues. The germline V gene encodes CDR1 LGHDT and CDR2 YNNKEL (reference sequence). V was pared by 0 bases and J by 4 bases, with 11 bases of the junction left unmatched. CDR3 sequence reads: CASSQEASGRARITGELFF. The CDR3 DNA follows: TGTGCCAGCAGCCAAGAAGCAAGCGGGAGGGCCAGGATCACCGGGGAGCTGTTTTTT.

This clonotype was seen repeatedly, ten times or more. This chain uses TRBV28 with TRBJ2-5; D remains ambiguous. The V and J ends lost 6 bases and 4 bases respectively, with 12 bases between them. The germline V gene encodes CDR1 MDHEN and CDR2 SYDVKM. The CDR3 totals 13 residues. The CDR3 DNA follows: TGTGCCAGCAGGAAACTTCTAGGAGAGACCCAGTACTTC. Protein sequence: CASRKLLGETQYF. Complete variable domain (other parts from reference TRBV28 and TRBJ2-5): DVKVTQSSRYLVKRTGEKVFLECVQDMDHENMFWYRQDPGLGLRLIYFSYDVKMKEKGDIPEGYSVSREKKERFSLILESASTNQTSMYLCASRKLLGETQYFGPGTRLLVL.

This clonotype was counted between two and nine times. The DNA of the CDR3 is TGTGCCGTGGCTCCGGGACTAGCGGGCGCCGAGCAGTTCTTC. This codes for CAVAPGLAGAEQFF. This chain links TRBV24-1 with TRBJ2-1, with 12 bases fitting TRBD2. The V gene end was trimmed by 12 bases and the J gene end by 10 bases; junction bases not matched to a gene: 12. Germline assignment: CDR1 KGHDR and CDR2 SFDVKD. This CDR3 spans 14 amino acids.

V and J are TRBV29-1 and TRBJ2-1; 8 bases are a match to TRBD2. The CDR3 sequence is 14 residues long. V dropped 7 bases and J dropped 6; count of bases not matched to a gene: 11. Germline CDR1 and CDR2: SQVTM and ANQGSEA. The CDR3 nucleotides are TGCAGCGAGGCCGGGACTAGAACCCCCAATGAGCAGTTCTTC. It is translated as CSEAGTRTPNEQFF.

The rearrangement uses TRBV7-2 and TRBJ2-1; 9 bases fit TRBD1. The CDR3 has 15 amino acids. Germline CDR1 SGHTA, CDR2 FQGNSA. Trimming removed 5 bases from V and 4 bases from J; junction bases left unmatched: 6. The CDR3 protein is CASSATGTGYNEQFF. CDR3 coding DNA: TGTGCCAGCAGCGCTACCGGGACAGGGTACAATGAGCAGTTCTTC.

The sample holds a few counts of this clonotype. CDR3 sequence: CASSFYSGDEQFF. As DNA, the CDR3 is TGTGCCAGCAGTTTCTATAGCGGAGATGAGCAGTTCTTC. The chain links TRBV12-3 or TRBV12-4 to TRBJ2-1, with D tentatively TRBD2 (6 bases). The length of the CDR3 is 13 residues. Trimming removed 3 bases at V and 8 bases at J, with 11 bases between.

This clonotype was observed at least ten times. This chain uses TRBV20-1 with TRBJ1-5, with a tentative D call TRBD1 (5 bases). The CDR3 sequence is 17 residues long. The V end lost 2 bases, the J end lost 5 bases, and 22 bases lay between the germline ends. Germline CDR1 DFQATT, CDR2 SNEGSKA (reference sequence). The CDR3 here is CSARPGSSGFTHQPQHF. The CDR3, as DNA: TGCAGTGCTAGACCAGGGAGTAGCGGTTTCACCCATCAGCCCCAGCATTTT.

This clonotype has a count of ten or more. The chain employs TRBV28 and TRBJ2-3; a possible D gene is TRBD2 (6 bases). Germline V gene sequence: CDR1 MDHEN, CDR2 SYDVKM. Deletions cut 3 bases from V and 0 bases from J, with 13 bases between. This CDR3 has 16 residues. This CDR3 reads CASSFPPSASTDTQYF. The CDR3 DNA reads TGTGCCAGCAGTTTCCCGCCTAGCGCCAGCACAGATACGCAGTATTTT.

The chain carries TRBV29-1 and TRBJ2-2, with TRBD2 matching 9 bases. The CDR3 is 14 amino acids. In germline, CDR1 is SQVTM, CDR2 ANQGSEA. V was pared by 7 bases and J by 5 bases, with 8 bases of the junction left unmatched. CDR3 amino acids: CSGHSGRETGELFF. The CDR3 DNA follows: TGCAGCGGACATAGCGGGAGAGAAACCGGGGAGCTGTTTTTT.

This clonotype was found a few times. The chain uses TRBV9 and TRBJ2-5, with a weak D call TRBD1 (6 bases). The germline gives CDR1 SGDLS, CDR2 YYNGEE. The CDR3 sequence is 16 residues long. V gave up 0 bases and J gave up 2 bases, with 14 bases separating them. CDR3 protein: CASSVDPQGGQETQYF. The CDR3 DNA reads as TGTGCCAGCAGCGTAGACCCACAGGGCGGTCAAGAGACCCAGTACTTC.

This clonotype was counted ten times or more. The chain combines TRBV28 with TRBJ1-2; D is undetermined. The CDR3 totals 12 residues. V lost 5 bases and J lost 4, with 8 bases in between. Germline values: CDR1 MDHEN, CDR2 SYDVKM. Here the CDR3 reads CASSLQIYGYTF. CDR3 DNA sequence: TGTGCCAGCAGTCTCCAGATCTATGGCTACACCTTC.

The genes are TRBV7-9 and TRBJ1-4, with D unclear. This CDR3 spans 14 amino acids. Trimming cost V 0 bases and J 3 bases, with 5 bases left between them. The germline gives CDR1 SEHNR, CDR2 FQNEAQ (reference sequence). CDR3 sequence: CASSLAASNEKLFF. CDR3 in DNA: TGTGCCAGCAGCTTAGCAGCATCTAATGAAAAACTGTTTTTT.